The present T cell receptor (beta chain) was sequenced within a study of immune evolution from preneoplasia to lung adenocarcinoma. Study-wide results and limits: Top clone share appeared to fall from AAH through AIS, MIA, adenocarcinoma. Later-stage lesions seemingly showed higher T cell density and diversity than normal lung.

As regards this clone: The antigen is not known.

This CDR3 is built from 17 residues. With 1 base removed from V and 9 bases from J, the gap between germline ends came to 22 bases. Germline V gene sequence: CDR1 LGHNA, CDR2 YNFKEQ. TCRdb's copy holds only in-frame clones and misses some; the assay was immunoSEQ multiplex PCR. The sample has about 4,000 clones; 79% are singletons. The sample was FFPE invasive lung adenocarcinoma tissue. The V and J genes are TRBV4-2 and TRBJ2-4; possibly TRBD2 for D (5 bases). The source is a person aged 35-60 years with lung adenocarcinoma. Some clones in this sample may be carry-over from other donors' samples. CDR3 DNA sequence: TGTGCCAGCAGCCAAGTTTCGACTTTCCCATCCGAGGGCATTCAGTACTTC. It translates to CASSQVSTFPSEGIQYF.